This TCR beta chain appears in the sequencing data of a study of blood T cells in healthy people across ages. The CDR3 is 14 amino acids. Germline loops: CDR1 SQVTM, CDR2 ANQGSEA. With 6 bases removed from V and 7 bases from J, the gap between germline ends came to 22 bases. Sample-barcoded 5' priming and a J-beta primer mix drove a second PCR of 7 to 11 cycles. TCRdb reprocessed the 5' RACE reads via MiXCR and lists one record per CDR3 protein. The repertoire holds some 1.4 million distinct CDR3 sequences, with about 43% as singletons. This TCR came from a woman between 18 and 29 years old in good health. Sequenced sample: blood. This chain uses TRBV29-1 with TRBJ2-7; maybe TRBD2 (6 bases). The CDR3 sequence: CSVRRGWGSEEQYF. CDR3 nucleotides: TGCAGCGTACGACGGGGGTGGGGGAGTGAGGAGCAGTACTTC.